One sample yielded the 13 T cell receptor beta chains listed below, sequenced in a study of T-cell memory formation after mild COVID-19 (dated by TCRdb to the early 2020s). Libraries were constructed by 5' RACE. This sample was sequenced with an Illumina NovaSeq 6000. Using fastp at Q25 and MiXCR, TCRdb reprocessed the public reads and kept productive beta chains. Every entry covers one CDR3 protein and lists the most common genes and DNA from its rows. The table for this sample lists 500,000 to 550,000 distinct CDR3 sequences; around 20% of them were counted only once. Of the sample, under 15% is held by the ten largest clones. The sequencing input was PBMCs or a T cell subset sorted from them (not recorded which). The source of these receptors is an adult woman who had mild COVID-19 (a few samples of this study predate the infection). The sample titles of this study are shuffled in the database, so cell type and time point are left out; the donor was told from shared clones.

The chain's CDR3 is CASSHRGRTGELFF. The CDR3 coding sequence is TGTGCCAGCAGCCACAGGGGGCGTACCGGGGAGCTGTTTTTT. The chain has TRBV3-1 and TRBJ2-2; 8 bases match TRBD1. The CDR3 is made up of 14 amino acids. V lost 3 bases, J lost 5 bases, and 2 bases stayed unmatched. CDR1 LGHDT and CDR2 YNNKEL come from the germline V gene (reference sequence).

The rearrangement joins TRBV18 to TRBJ1-2; 7 bases are shared with TRBD1. V was pared by 5 bases and J by 5 bases, with 5 bases of the junction left unmatched. The germline V gene has CDR1 KGHSH and CDR2 LQKENI. The CDR3 is made up of 13 amino acids. DNA for the CDR3: TGTGCCAGCTCAGAAGGGGGACAGTATGGCTACACCTTC. It is translated as CASSEGGQYGYTF.

This rearrangement joins TRBV21-1 to TRBJ2-2; the table's D call TRBD2 went unverified against the DNA. TRBV21-1 is noted as a pseudogene. The CDR3 has 17 residues. CDR3 DNA sequence: TGTGCCAGCAGCCAACGTCCGGGTAGGGTGAACACCGGGGAGCTGTTTTTT. This gives the protein CASSQRPGRVNTGELFF.

Only a few counts were recorded for this clonotype. The CDR3 loop is CASSDWVMDTEAFF. CDR3 nucleotides: TGTGCCAGCAGTGACTGGGTCATGGACACTGAAGCTTTCTTT. The chain couples TRBV2 to TRBJ1-1; no reliable D call. Germline V gives CDR1 SNHLY, CDR2 FYNNEI. V was trimmed by 3 bases and J by 3 bases, leaving 11 bases between them. The CDR3 is made up of 14 amino acids. Using reference TRBV2 and TRBJ1-1 for the parts outside the CDR3, the full variable domain is EPEVTQTPSHQVTQMGQEVILRCVPISNHLYFYWYRQILGQKVEFLVSFYNNEISEKSEIFDDQFSVERPDGSNFTLKIRSTKLEDSAMYFCASSDWVMDTEAFFGQGTRLTVV.

This clonotype was seen only a few times. The DNA for the CDR3 is TGTGCCAGCAGCTCGACCACTACTAGCGGTGTGAATGAGTTCTTC. Residues: CASSSTTTSGVNEFF. The rearrangement joins TRBV5-4 to TRBJ2-1; 8 bases align to TRBD2. Trimming took 3 bases from V and 14 from J; bases not matched to a gene: 16. The CDR3 contains 15 residues. Germline V gene data show CDR1 as SGHNT and CDR2 as YYREEE (reference sequence).

This clonotype has just a few counts. This rearrangement joins TRBV5-1 to TRBJ2-5, with D uncertain. The CDR3 totals 14 residues. CDR1 and CDR2 (germline): SGHRS, YFSETQ. V was cut by 1 base and J by 0 bases, with 7 bases left in between. CDR3 sequence: CASSLWRDQETQYF. For the CDR3, the DNA is TGCGCCAGCAGCTTGTGGCGCGACCAAGAGACCCAGTACTTC.

The chain couples TRBV5-4 to TRBJ2-1; 8 bases line up with TRBD2. CDR3 length equals 15 residues. The V segment lost 0 bases and the J segment 8 bases; nucleotides outside the gene matches: 7. The germline gives CDR1 SGHNT, CDR2 YYREEE (reference sequence). In nucleotides, the CDR3 is TGTGCCAGCAGCTTGGCGGCGGGAGGACTCCATGAGCAGTTCTTC. Translated, it gives CASSLAAGGLHEQFF.

This clonotype was seen a handful of times. The DNA of the CDR3 is TGCGCCAGCAGCACGGGACAGGGTAGCATCTACGAGCAGTACTTC. Amino acids: CASSTGQGSIYEQYF. This rearrangement joins TRBV5-1 to TRBJ2-7; 9 nucleotides align to TRBD1. CDR3 length: 15 amino acids. The germline V gene encodes CDR1 SGHRS and CDR2 YFSETQ. With V trimmed by 4 bases and J by 3 bases, 8 bases remained unmatched. The complete variable domain, with remaining parts taken from reference TRBV5-1 and TRBJ2-7, reads KAGVTQTPRYLIKTRGQQVTLSCSPISGHRSVSWYQQTPGQGLQFLFEYFSETQRNKGNFPGRFSGRQFSNSRSEMNVSTLELGDSALYLCASSTGQGSIYEQYFGPGTRLTVT.

This clonotype has just a few counts. The J gene is TRBJ2-7, the V gene TRBV13; possible D gene TRBD1, 6 bases. This CDR3 has 14 amino acids. Germline V gene data show CDR1 as PRHDT and CDR2 as FYEKMQ (reference sequence). V was clipped by 4 bases and J by 2 bases, with 12 bases between them. CDR3 region: CASSSGTTPYEQYF. The CDR3, as DNA: TGTGCCAGCAGCTCAGGGACAACCCCCTACGAGCAGTACTTC.

The table lists this clonotype with a few counts. The chain has TRBV11-2 and TRBJ1-2, with D unresolved. The CDR3 totals 14 residues. V was shortened by 5 bases and J by 2 bases, with 12 bases between the two germline ends. The V gene's germline CDR1 is SGHAT and CDR2 FQNNGV. CDR3 sequence: CASSPLVENYGYTF. For the CDR3, the DNA is TGTGCCAGCAGCCCGTTGGTAGAAAACTATGGCTACACCTTC.

This clonotype has only a few counts. V and J are TRBV5-1 and TRBJ2-5; 14 bases agree with TRBD2. The CDR3 covers 16 residues. The germline gives CDR1 SGHRS, CDR2 YFSETQ. The junction had 4 bases not matched to a gene; V was cut back by 6 bases and J by 0 bases. The chain's CDR3 is CASTGLAGANQETQYF. Here the CDR3 DNA reads TGCGCCAGCACGGGACTAGCGGGGGCCAACCAAGAGACCCAGTACTTC.

The V and J genes are TRBV11-2 and TRBJ1-2; D not resolved. This CDR3 contains 14 residues. Between the trimmed V and J ends, which lost 3 bases and 1 base, there was a span of 9 bases. Per germline, CDR1 SGHAT and CDR2 FQNNGV. DNA for the CDR3: TGTGCCAGCAGCTTTGGAGAACATAACTATGGCTACACCTTC. Its protein is CASSFGEHNYGYTF.

This clonotype was detected only a few times. The chain recombines TRBV27 with TRBJ2-7; maybe TRBD1 (6 bases). V shed 8 bases and J shed 7 bases, with 27 bases lying between them. The CDR3 has 16 residues. The germline V gene has CDR1 MNHEY and CDR2 SMNVEV (reference sequence). The CDR3 DNA is TGTGCCAGCGGGGAATATGGGGGCTCCCCTGGAGGAGAGCAGTACTTC. Protein sequence: CASGEYGGSPGGEQYF.